The source of this T cell receptor beta chain is a study of shared clonotypes between healthy human individuals. Sequenced by immunoSEQ multiplex PCR; TCRdb stores in-frame clones only, minus some. Of around 2,000,000 clones detected, around 93% appear once; the ten largest clones hold roughly 1.8%. Trimming pared 3 bases from V and 4 bases from J, leaving 13 bases between. Germline assignment: CDR1 GTSNPN and CDR2 SVGIG (reference sequence). CDR3 length equals 14 residues. Positive CCR7 selection of CD45RO-negative cells yielded the naive CD8 cells, and terminally differentiated effector memory CD45RA+ cells were excluded.

This sequence originates from a young man in good health. Some clones in this sample may be carry-over from other donors' samples. Sequenced input: naive CD8+ T cells from PBMCs. V usage is TRBV30 and J usage is TRBJ1-5; D is possibly TRBD1 (6 bases). CDR3 DNA: TGTGCCTGGAGAGGGGGGGGAGGAAATCAGCCCCAGCATTTT. As protein: CAWRGGGGNQPQHF.